The clone carrying this T cell receptor (beta chain) occurred a few times. What it binds is unknown. The sample is drawn from a study of T-cell memory formation after mild COVID-19. V was clipped by 1 base and J by 1 base, with 11 bases between them. The CDR3 sequence is 15 residues long. Germline V gene lookup returns CDR1 SGHDT and CDR2 YYEEEE. Regarding the study as a whole: The main location of contracting CD4+ clones was CM and EM, and that of contracting CD8+ clones was EMRA.

A single record per CDR3 protein comes from TCRdb applying MiXCR to the 5' RACE reads. The sample gives some 450,000 distinct CDR3 sequences, roughly 18% of which show up once; approximately 21% is in the top ten. The chain carries TRBV5-6 and TRBJ1-1, with D perhaps matching TRBD1 (6 bases). The TCR was taken from a man aged 18-30 years who had mild COVID-19 (a few samples of this study predate the infection). Cell type and time point are not known. The sample comprised PBMCs or a T cell subset sorted from them (not recorded which). The CDR3 DNA follows: TGTGCCAGCAGCTTGTGGGGGGCCACGAACACTGAAGCTTTCTTT. It codes for CASSLWGATNTEAFF.